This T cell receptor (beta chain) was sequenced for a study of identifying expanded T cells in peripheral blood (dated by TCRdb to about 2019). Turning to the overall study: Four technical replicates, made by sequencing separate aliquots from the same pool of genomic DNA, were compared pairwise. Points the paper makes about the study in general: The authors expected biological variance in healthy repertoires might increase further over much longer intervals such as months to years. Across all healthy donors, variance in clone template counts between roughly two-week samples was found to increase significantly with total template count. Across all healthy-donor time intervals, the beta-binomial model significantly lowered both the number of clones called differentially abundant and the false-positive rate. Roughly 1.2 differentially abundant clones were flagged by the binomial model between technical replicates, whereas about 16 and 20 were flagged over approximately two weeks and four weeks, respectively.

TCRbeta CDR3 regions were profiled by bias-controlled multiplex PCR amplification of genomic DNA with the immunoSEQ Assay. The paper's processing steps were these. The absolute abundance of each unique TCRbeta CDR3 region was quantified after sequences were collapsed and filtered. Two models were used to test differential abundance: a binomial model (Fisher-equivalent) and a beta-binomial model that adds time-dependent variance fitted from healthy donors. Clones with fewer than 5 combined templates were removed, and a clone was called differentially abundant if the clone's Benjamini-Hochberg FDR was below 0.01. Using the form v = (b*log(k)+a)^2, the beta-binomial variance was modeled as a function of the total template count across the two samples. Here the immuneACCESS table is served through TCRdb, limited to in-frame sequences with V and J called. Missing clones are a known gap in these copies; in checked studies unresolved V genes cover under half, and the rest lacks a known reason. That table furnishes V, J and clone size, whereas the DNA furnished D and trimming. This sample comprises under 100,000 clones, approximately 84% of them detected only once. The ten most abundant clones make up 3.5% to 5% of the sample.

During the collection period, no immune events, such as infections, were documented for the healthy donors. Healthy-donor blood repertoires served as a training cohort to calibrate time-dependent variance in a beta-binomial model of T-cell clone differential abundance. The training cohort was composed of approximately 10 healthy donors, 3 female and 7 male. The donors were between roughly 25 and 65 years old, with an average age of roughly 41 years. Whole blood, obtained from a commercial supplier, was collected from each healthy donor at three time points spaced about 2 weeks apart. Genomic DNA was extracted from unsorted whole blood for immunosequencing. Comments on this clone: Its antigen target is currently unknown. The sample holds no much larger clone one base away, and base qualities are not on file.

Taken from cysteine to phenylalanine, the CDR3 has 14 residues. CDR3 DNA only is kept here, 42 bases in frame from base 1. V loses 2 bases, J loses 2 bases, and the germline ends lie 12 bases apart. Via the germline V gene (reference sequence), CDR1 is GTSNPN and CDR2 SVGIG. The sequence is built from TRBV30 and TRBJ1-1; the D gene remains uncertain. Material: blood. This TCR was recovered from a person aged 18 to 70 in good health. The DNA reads TGTGCCTGGAGTAGGTACGTGAGTAACACTGAAGCTTTCTTT. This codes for CAWSRYVSNTEAFF.